The 13 T cell receptor beta chains below come from one sample, sequenced in a study of shared clonotypes between healthy human individuals. Here immunoSEQ multiplex PCR was the method, and the copy in TCRdb shows in-frame clones only, minus some. The table records approximately 2,300,000 clones, around 93% of them present only once. Material for sequencing was naive CD4+ T cells from PBMCs. Subset of the sample: CD45RA+ positively selected. The receptors shown here come from a man aged 18 to 30 in good health. Some clones in this sample may be carry-over from other donors' samples.

As concerns this clone: Other nucleotide sequences from this sample produce the same CDR3. This chain connects TRBV7-3 to TRBJ1-1; perhaps TRBD1 as D (6 bases). The CDR3 consists of 13 residues. V was trimmed by 3 bases and J by 5 bases, leaving 10 bases between them. The germline gives CDR1 SGHTA, CDR2 FQGTGA. The CDR3: CASSLLQGTEAFF. The DNA for the CDR3 is TGTGCCAGCAGCTTGCTACAGGGTACTGAAGCTTTCTTT. Filled out from reference TRBV7-3 and TRBJ1-1, the complete variable domain reads GAGVSQTPSNKVTEKGKYVELRCDPISGHTALYWYRQSLGQGPEFLIYFQGTGAADDSGLPNDRFFAVRPEGSVSTLKIQRTERGDSAVYLCASSLLQGTEAFFGQGTRLTVV.

The chain recombines TRBV6-4 with TRBJ1-2, with D unclear. V lost 6 bases and J lost 0, with 8 bases in between. The length of the CDR3 is 13 residues. The germline CDR1 and CDR2 sequences are MRHNA and SNTAGT. CDR3 in DNA: TGTGCCAGCAGCTTGGTCCCTAACTATGGCTACACCTTC. Protein sequence: CASSLVPNYGYTF.

CDR3 in amino acids: CSVRQVLKETQYF. DNA of the CDR3: TGCAGCGTGCGGCAGGTGTTAAAAGAGACCCAGTACTTC. The chain carries TRBV29-1 and TRBJ2-5; unclear D gene. Germline V gene sequence: CDR1 SQVTM, CDR2 ANQGSEA. The CDR3 runs 13 residues. V was cut by 6 bases and J by 3 bases, with 14 bases left in between.

The chain employs TRBV28 and TRBJ2-3; TRBD2 is a possible D gene (6 bases). This CDR3 has 15 residues. V was trimmed by 2 bases and J by 0 bases, leaving 9 bases between them. CDR1 and CDR2 from the germline V gene are MDHEN and SYDVKM. The chain's CDR3 is CASSLAGISTDTQYF. In nucleotides, the CDR3 is TGTGCCAGCAGTTTAGCGGGAATCAGCACAGATACGCAGTATTTT. Drawing the rest from reference TRBV28 and TRBJ2-3, the complete variable domain is DVKVTQSSRYLVKRTGEKVFLECVQDMDHENMFWYRQDPGLGLRLIYFSYDVKMKEKGDIPEGYSVSREKKERFSLILESASTNQTSMYLCASSLAGISTDTQYFGPGTRLTVL.

The genes are TRBV29-1 and TRBJ2-7; possibly TRBD1 or TRBD2 for D (6 bases each). Trimming shortened V by 7 bases and J by 3 bases, and 28 bases separated the two germline ends. The germline V gene encodes CDR1 SQVTM and CDR2 ANQGSEA. The CDR3 spans 17 residues. This CDR3 reads CSGGAGLEVEAHYEQYF. The CDR3 DNA sequence: TGCAGCGGGGGGGCCGGGTTGGAGGTGGAGGCCCACTACGAGCAGTACTTC.

The chain recombines TRBV28 with TRBJ1-3; 7 bases match TRBD1. With V trimmed by 6 bases and J by 4 bases, 9 bases remained unmatched. This CDR3 has 15 amino acids. Germline CDR1 and CDR2: MDHEN and SYDVKM. The CDR3 sequence: CASSNDRARGNTIYF. Written as DNA, the CDR3 is TGTGCCAGCAGCAACGACAGGGCGAGGGGAAACACCATATATTTT. The variable domain in full, with the rest retrieved from reference TRBV28 and TRBJ1-3, is DVKVTQSSRYLVKRTGEKVFLECVQDMDHENMFWYRQDPGLGLRLIYFSYDVKMKEKGDIPEGYSVSREKKERFSLILESASTNQTSMYLCASSNDRARGNTIYFGEGSWLTVV.

CDR3 loop: CASSQEASGSTDTQYF. DNA of the CDR3: TGTGCCAGCAGCCAAGAGGCTAGCGGAAGCACAGATACGCAGTATTTT. The chain employs TRBV4-2 and TRBJ2-3; 7 nucleotides match TRBD2. Germline trimming cut 0 bases from V and 0 bases from J; bases unmatched to any gene: 3. The CDR3 is made up of 16 amino acids. Per germline, CDR1 LGHNA and CDR2 YNFKEQ.

The chain joins TRBV6-6 to TRBJ1-2, with 10 positions matching TRBD1. CDR1 and CDR2 (germline): MNHNY, SVGAGI (reference sequence). The CDR3 covers 14 residues. Trimming at V came to 0 bases and at J to 7 bases, leaving 2 bases not matched to a gene. In DNA form, the CDR3 reads TGTGCCAGCAGTTACTCGGACAGGGGGTCTGGCTACACCTTC. This gives the protein CASSYSDRGSGYTF.

The chain is built from TRBV7-8 and TRBJ1-1, with 10 bases identical to TRBD1. V was clipped by 8 bases and J by 7 bases; unmatched bases: 13. The length of the CDR3 is 15 residues. The V gene's germline CDR1 is SGHVS and CDR2 FQNEAQ. The CDR3: CASGHPTTGGHEAFF. The CDR3 nucleotides read TGTGCCAGCGGCCACCCAACGACAGGGGGCCATGAAGCTTTCTTT.

Points on this clone: Other DNA sequences of this sample code for an identical CDR3. This sequence joins TRBV10-3 and TRBJ1-5; 9 bases are a match to TRBD1. The CDR3 is 14 amino acids. CDR1 and CDR2 (germline): ENHRY, SYGVKD. The V gene end was trimmed by 6 bases and the J gene end by 2 bases; junction bases not matched to a gene: 2. In DNA, the CDR3 is TGTGCCATCAGCCGGGACAGGGGCAATCAGCCCCAGCATTTT. Translating gives CAISRDRGNQPQHF.

The V and J genes are TRBV7-7 and TRBJ2-2; D is undetermined. Between the trimmed V and J ends, which lost 8 bases and 3 bases, there was a span of 16 bases. Germline-derived CDR1 and CDR2 are SSHAT and FNYEAQ (reference sequence). CDR3 length: 15 residues. The CDR3 region is CASRRWDGDTGELFF. The DNA for the CDR3 is TGTGCCAGCCGCCGTTGGGATGGAGACACCGGGGAGCTGTTTTTT.

The chain couples TRBV11-2 to TRBJ2-3, with TRBD1 matching over 7 bases. The germline gives CDR1 SGHAT, CDR2 FQNNGV. This CDR3 region has 14 residues. V shed 1 base, J shed 5 bases, and the junction held 3 bases outside the gene matches. The CDR3 reads CASSLVYRGDTQYF. The CDR3 bases are TGTGCCAGCAGCTTAGTATACAGGGGAGATACGCAGTATTTT.

In this sample, this clone turned up once. The V call is TRBV29-1, the J call TRBJ2-5; 7 nucleotides agree with TRBD1. TRBJ2-7 matches the DNA end more closely, so the J call is doubtful. The CDR3 is 15 residues long. Germline V CDR1 and CDR2: SQVTM, ANQGSEA. DNA of the CDR3: TGCAGCGTTGTCGACAGGGATAGGCTTGCCTACGAGCAGTACTTC. Its translation: CSVVDRDRLAYEQYF.